The clone carrying this TCR beta chain was picked up many times. These data come from a study of T cells after posttransplantation cyclophosphamide. The length of the CDR3 is 13 residues. The V gene lost 7 bases and the J gene lost 8 bases, with 17 bases spanning the gap. The V gene's germline CDR1 is GTSNPN and CDR2 SVGIG (reference sequence). TCRdb's copy holds only in-frame clones and misses some; the assay was immunoSEQ multiplex PCR. There are 40,000 to 55,000 clones in the sample, none observed a single time. The receptor was derived from a man aged 35 to 55 in good health, CMV-negative, and a related stem cell transplant donor. The chain uses TRBV30 and TRBJ1-4, with D perhaps TRBD1 (6 bases). The sequencing sample was made of PBMCs. The CDR3 region has the DNA TGTGCCTCCCCCGGTGACAGGAACGAAAAACTGTTTTTT. Amino acid sequence: CASPGDRNEKLFF.